The present T cell receptor (beta chain) was sequenced within a study of T cells in Graves' hyperthyroidism and ophthalmopathy. Amplification targeted TCR beta CDR3 regions from RNA transcripts. The HTBI primer set drove a first-round RT-PCR of the TCR CDR3. TCRdb called the multiplex PCR reads again in MiXCR, with one record for every CDR3 protein. Seen here are approximately 630,000 distinct CDR3 sequences, 15% to 20% observed once, and the top ten hold 3.5% to 4%. The CDR3 runs 14 residues. V was pared by 1 base and J by 4 bases, with 13 bases between. The germline gives CDR1 DFQATT, CDR2 SNEGSKA (reference sequence). This clonotype was found many times. Antigen specificity is unknown. Whole-study findings and limits: Most expanded thyroid clonotypes above 0.001 recurred in blood. Separating ophthalmopathy from stable hyperthyroidism was achieved by a 13 V-J model.

Those with hyperthyroidism were 18 to 65 years old, newly diagnosed, and ill for under 2 months. The authors took PBMCs from 8 to 10 ml fresh peripheral blood. The source is a woman aged 25 to 39 with Graves' hyperthyroidism. Sequencing was done on a sample of blood. The chain is built from TRBV20-1 and TRBJ2-5; a possible D gene is TRBD2 (6 bases). Here the CDR3 reads CSARVVGGGETQYF. CDR3 coding DNA: TGCAGTGCTAGAGTGGTTGGGGGAGGAGAGACCCAGTACTTC.